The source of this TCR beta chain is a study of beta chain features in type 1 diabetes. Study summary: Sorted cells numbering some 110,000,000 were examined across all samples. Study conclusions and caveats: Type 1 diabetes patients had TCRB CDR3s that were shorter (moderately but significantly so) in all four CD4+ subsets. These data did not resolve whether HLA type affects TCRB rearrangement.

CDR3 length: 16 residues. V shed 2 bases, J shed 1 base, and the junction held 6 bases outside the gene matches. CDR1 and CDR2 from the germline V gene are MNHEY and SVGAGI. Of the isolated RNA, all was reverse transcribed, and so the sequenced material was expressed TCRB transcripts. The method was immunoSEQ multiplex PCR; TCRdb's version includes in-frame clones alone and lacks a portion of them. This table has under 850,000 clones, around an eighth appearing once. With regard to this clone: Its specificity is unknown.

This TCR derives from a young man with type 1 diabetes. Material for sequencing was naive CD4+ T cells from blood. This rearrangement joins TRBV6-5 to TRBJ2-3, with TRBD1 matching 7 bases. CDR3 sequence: CASSYPTGLGTDTQYF. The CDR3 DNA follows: TGTGCCAGCAGTTACCCGACAGGGTTGGGCACAGATACGCAGTATTTT.